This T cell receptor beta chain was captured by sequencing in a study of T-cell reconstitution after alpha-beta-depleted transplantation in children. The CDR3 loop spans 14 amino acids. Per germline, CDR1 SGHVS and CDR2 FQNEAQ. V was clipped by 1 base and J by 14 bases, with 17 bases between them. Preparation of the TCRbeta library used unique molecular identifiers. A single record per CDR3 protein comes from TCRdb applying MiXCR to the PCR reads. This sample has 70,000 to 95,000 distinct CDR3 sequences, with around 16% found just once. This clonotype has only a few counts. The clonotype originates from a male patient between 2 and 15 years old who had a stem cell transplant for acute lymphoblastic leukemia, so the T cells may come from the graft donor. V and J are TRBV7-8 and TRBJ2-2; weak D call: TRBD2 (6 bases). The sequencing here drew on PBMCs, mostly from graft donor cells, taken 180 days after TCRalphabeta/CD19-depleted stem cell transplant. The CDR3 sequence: CASSLGDQVLALFF. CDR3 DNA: TGTGCCAGCAGCTTAGGGGACCAAGTACTAGCCCTGTTTTTT.